The sequence of this T cell receptor (beta chain) was determined in a study of beta chain features in type 1 diabetes. Expressed TCRB transcripts were sequenced because the isolated RNA had all been reverse transcribed beforehand. TCRdb keeps only in-frame clones here, not all; method: immunoSEQ multiplex PCR. This table has around 300,000 clones, about 15% appearing once. Germline V gene lookup returns CDR1 GTSNPN and CDR2 SVGIG (reference sequence). CDR3 length: 16 amino acids. V trimming: 0 bases; J trimming: 2 bases; junction bases outside the gene matches: 5. General study results and limits: Among all four CD4+ subsets, Type 1 diabetes patients had TCRB CDR3s that were moderately but significantly shorter. Insertion counts at VDJ junctions were lower in type 1 diabetes patients, who also showed more deletions there. cDNA sequencing could over-represent cells with high TCR expression.

In regard to this clone: The target antigen is unknown.

The sample comprised naive CD4+ T cells from blood. The clonotype originates from a man between 18 and 29 years old with type 1 diabetes. J is TRBJ2-1 and V is TRBV30; TRBD2 aligns across 9 bases. CDR3 bases: TGTGCCTGGAGTGTACTGGCGGGGGGGCCCTACAATGAGCAGTTCTTC. Its translation is CAWSVLAGGPYNEQFF.